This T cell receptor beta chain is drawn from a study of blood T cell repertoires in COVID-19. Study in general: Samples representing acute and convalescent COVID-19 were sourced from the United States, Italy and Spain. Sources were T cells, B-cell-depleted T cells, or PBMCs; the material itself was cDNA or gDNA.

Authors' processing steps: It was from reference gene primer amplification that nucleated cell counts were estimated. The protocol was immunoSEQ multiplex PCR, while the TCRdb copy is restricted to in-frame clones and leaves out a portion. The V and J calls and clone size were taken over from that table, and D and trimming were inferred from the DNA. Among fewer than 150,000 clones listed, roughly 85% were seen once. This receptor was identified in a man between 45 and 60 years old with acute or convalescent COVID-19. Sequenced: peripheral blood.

The CDR3 DNA sequence: TGTGCCAGTAGTATATCGGGACAGCTGAACACTGAAGCTTTCTTT. Translated, it gives CASSISGQLNTEAFF. The chain carries TRBV19 and TRBJ1-1; 7 positions match TRBD1. Trimming took 2 bases from V and 0 from J; bases not matched to a gene: 3. Germline V gene sequence: CDR1 LNHDA, CDR2 SQIVND (reference sequence). The CDR3 is 15 residues long.